The present entry profiles one TCR beta chain with its context. This specimen comes from a study of blood T cell repertoires in COVID-19. The CDR3 is 16 residues long. The J segment lost 2 bases and the V segment lost 4 bases, leaving 8 bases of the junction unmatched. CDR1 is SGDLS, CDR2 YYNGEE, per germline. Original analysis: Estimation of nucleated cell counts was performed using reference gene primer amplification. Repertoires were generated with immunoSEQ multiplex PCR, while TCRdb's copy carries only in-frame clones and drops some. V and J calls plus clone size are reproduced from that table; the DNA served to infer D and trimming. The table includes approximately 140,000 clones, 88% detected once.

The receptor comes from a man aged 45-65 years with active or convalescent COVID-19. The sample was peripheral blood. J is TRBJ2-4 and V is TRBV9, with 8 bases fitting TRBD2. Written as DNA, the CDR3 is TGTGCCAGCAGCCCGACGGGGGGGATAACCAAAAACATTCAGTACTTC. Protein sequence: CASSPTGGITKNIQYF.